Below are 14 T cell receptor beta chains sequenced from a single sample in a study of blood T cells in healthy people across ages. It was with a sample-barcoded 5' primer and a J-beta primer mix that a second PCR of about 7 to 12 cycles was run. In TCRdb, the 5' RACE reads were re-called with MiXCR into one record per CDR3 protein. The table has fewer than 800,000 distinct CDR3 sequences, roughly 49% seen once. Sequences were obtained from blood. These receptors all come from a woman aged 60-70 years in good health.

This clonotype was detected a few times. The chain has TRBV27 and TRBJ2-1; D ambiguous. Trimming stripped 5 bases from V and 15 bases from J, with 17 bases between. In germline, CDR1 is MNHEY, CDR2 SMNVEV (reference sequence). The CDR3 has 12 residues. CDR3: CASSTTGREMFF. The CDR3 DNA sequence: TGTGCCAGCAGTACAACTGGACGAGAGATGTTCTTC.

This chain joins TRBV20-1 and TRBJ1-5, with D possibly matching TRBD1 (5 bases). The germline V gene encodes CDR1 DFQATT and CDR2 SNEGSKA (reference sequence). This CDR3 has 12 residues. The ends were cut back, 5 bases at V and 3 bases at J, with 8 bases in the middle. CDR3 in amino acids: CSAAGPNQPQHF. DNA of the CDR3: TGCAGTGCTGCAGGGCCCAATCAGCCCCAGCATTTT.

The chain carries TRBV9 and TRBJ1-1, with D uncertain. Germline V gene lookup returns CDR1 SGDLS and CDR2 YYNGEE. V shed 3 bases and J shed 3 bases, with 9 bases lying between them. CDR3 length: 13 amino acids. DNA for the CDR3: TGTGCCAGCAGCGAGATCCCCGACACTGAAGCTTTCTTT. This sequence encodes CASSEIPDTEAFF. Full variable domain (missing parts from reference TRBV9 and TRBJ1-1): DSGVTQTPKHLITATGQRVTLRCSPRSGDLSVYWYQQSLDQGLQFLIQYYNGEERAKGNILERFSAQQFPDLHSELNLSSLELGDSALYFCASSEIPDTEAFFGQGTRLTVV.

J is TRBJ2-1 and V is TRBV14, with 9 nucleotides matching TRBD1. Trimming at V came to 2 bases and at J to 0 bases, leaving 8 bases not matched to a gene. Germline V gives CDR1 SGHDN, CDR2 FVKESK. The CDR3 is 18 residues long. CDR3 sequence: CASSQLRGTGSSYNEQFF. CDR3 nucleotide sequence: TGTGCCAGCAGCCAACTGAGAGGGACAGGGAGCTCCTACAATGAGCAGTTCTTC.

This rearrangement joins TRBV7-9 to TRBJ2-7; weak D call: TRBD1 (6 bases). This CDR3 is built from 14 residues. The V end was cut by 1 base, the J end by 2 bases, with 9 bases between. Germline V gene data show CDR1 as SEHNR and CDR2 as FQNEAQ (reference sequence). This chain's CDR3 is CASSLGTAAYEQYF. In DNA form, the CDR3 reads TGTGCCAGCAGCTTAGGGACAGCTGCCTACGAGCAGTACTTC.

The chain links TRBV12-3 or TRBV12-4 to TRBJ2-5, with 9 bases matching TRBD2. V gave up 7 bases and J gave up 11 bases; unmatched junction bases: 14. This CDR3 region has 14 residues. The CDR3, as DNA: TGTGCCAGCACCCGGGATAGCGGGAGAGGTGAGCAGTACTTC. Amino acids: CASTRDSGRGEQYF.

This chain links TRBV20-1 with TRBJ2-1; D is perhaps TRBD1 or TRBD2 (10 bases each). Trimming removed 2 bases from V and 9 bases from J, with 29 bases in between. The CDR3 has 18 residues. The germline V gene encodes CDR1 DFQATT and CDR2 SNEGSKA (reference sequence). The CDR3 reads CSARIRDRGTLAGGEQFF. The CDR3 nucleotides are TGCAGTGCTAGAATCCGGGACAGGGGAACATTAGCGGGAGGTGAGCAGTTCTTC.

This clonotype was seen a handful of times. The V call is TRBV6-2 or TRBV6-3, the J call TRBJ2-5, with 7 bases aligning to TRBD1. Germline assignment: CDR1 MNHEY and CDR2 SVGEGT. The V segment lost 2 bases and the J segment 2 bases; nucleotides outside the gene matches: 17. The CDR3 extends over 19 amino acids. The CDR3 DNA follows: TGTGCCAGCAGTTACGATGCCCAGAGACCGGGACAGCGACAAGAGACCCAGTACTTC. Its translation: CASSYDAQRPGQRQETQYF.

J is TRBJ1-2 and V is TRBV29-1; D is unclear. The V gene's germline CDR1 is SQVTM and CDR2 ANQGSEA. V was shortened by 3 bases and J by 1 base, with 9 bases between the two germline ends. This CDR3 contains 13 residues. The CDR3 DNA reads TGCAGCGTTGACAGGAACCTTAACTATGGCTACACCTTC. Protein product: CSVDRNLNYGYTF.

This clonotype has just a few counts. The J gene is TRBJ2-1, the V gene TRBV3-1; TRBD2 matches at 7 bases. The length of the CDR3 is 11 residues. Germline V gene lookup returns CDR1 LGHDT and CDR2 YNNKEL (reference sequence). Trimming removed 9 bases from V and 6 bases from J; junction bases left unmatched: 2. DNA of the CDR3: TGTGCCAGTCGGACTAGCAATGAGCAGTTCTTC. This codes for CASRTSNEQFF.

The chain has TRBV4-3 and TRBJ1-6; D not resolved. The V end was cut by 0 bases, the J end by 0 bases, with 9 bases between. This CDR3 has 17 amino acids. Germline V gene lookup returns CDR1 LGHNA and CDR2 YSLEER. CDR3 amino acids: CASSQEKQSSYNSPLHF. The DNA for the CDR3 is TGCGCCAGCAGCCAAGAGAAGCAGAGCTCCTATAATTCACCCCTCCACTTT.

With respect to this clonotype: A read error may produce the germline difference seen at one junction end. The CDR3 protein is CTSSLLAGVEETQYF. For the CDR3, the DNA is TGTACCAGCAGCTTACTAGCGGGAGTCGAGGAGACCCAGTACTTC. The chain employs TRBV11-2 and TRBJ2-7, with 11 bases lining up with TRBD2. Matching the DNA end better, TRBJ2-5 makes the J call doubtful. Germline CDR1 and CDR2: SGHAT and FQNNGV. This CDR3 comprises 15 residues.

This clonotype was counted a single time. One end of the junction fails to match germline, which may point to a read error. The chain links TRBV6-2 or TRBV6-3 to TRBJ2-1; D gene uncertain. CDR3 size: 16 residues. Per the germline V gene, CDR1 is MNHEY and CDR2 is SVGEGT. CDR3 loop: CASSFRGVPPYSEQFF. The DNA for the CDR3 is TGTGCCAGCAGCTTCCGCGGAGTTCCTCCTTACAGTGAGCAGTTCTTC.

This chain connects TRBV5-1 to TRBJ2-5; TRBD2 matches at 10 bases. CDR3 length: 15 amino acids. Germline V gene lookup returns CDR1 SGHRS and CDR2 YFSETQ. The ends lost 3 bases at V and 4 bases at J; junction bases unmatched: 6. The CDR3 sequence: CASSSLAGDGETQYF. The CDR3 DNA reads as TGCGCCAGCAGCTCCCTAGCGGGAGATGGAGAGACCCAGTACTTC.